Below are 30 T cell receptor beta chains sequenced from a single sample in a study of T cells in Graves' hyperthyroidism and ophthalmopathy. TCR beta CDR3 regions were amplified from RNA transcripts. The HTBI primer set drove a first-round RT-PCR of the TCR CDR3. TCRdb re-called the multiplex PCR reads with MiXCR, one entry per CDR3 protein. The repertoire holds 45,000 to 55,000 distinct CDR3 sequences, with approximately 50% as singletons. Sample: peripheral blood or thyroid tissue (not recorded which). The receptor set was obtained from a man younger than 35 with Graves' hyperthyroidism.

For this clonotype: The junction departs from germline at one end; a sequencing error may be responsible. The V and J genes are TRBV5-1 and TRBJ1-2; D is undetermined. CDR1 is SGHRS, CDR2 YFSETQ, per germline. The CDR3 is 15 amino acids. DNA of the CDR3: TGTGCCAGCAGCTTGGATTGGGAGGAATACTATGGCTACACCTTC. It specifies CASSLDWEEYYGYTF.

This clonotype was observed many times. The gene calls are TRBV4-3 and TRBJ2-7, with TRBD1 identical over 10 bases. V shed 4 bases and J 3 bases; nucleotides not matched to a gene: 6. The CDR3 contains 15 residues. The germline V gene has CDR1 LGHNA and CDR2 YSLEER. The CDR3 loop is CASSLSGQGNYEQYF. CDR3 coding DNA: TGCGCCAGCAGCCTATCGGGACAGGGGAACTACGAGCAGTACTTC.

The V and J genes are TRBV7-9 and TRBJ2-7; 8 bases are a match to TRBD1. This CDR3 region has 13 residues. Germline values: CDR1 SEHNR, CDR2 FQNEAQ (reference sequence). The J segment lost 5 bases and the V segment lost 5 bases, leaving 5 bases of the junction unmatched. CDR3 amino acids: CASSLRQGHEQYF. The CDR3, as DNA: TGTGCCAGCAGCCTTCGACAGGGGCACGAGCAGTACTTC.

This clonotype was seen ten or more times. This rearrangement joins TRBV27 to TRBJ2-7; possibly TRBD1 for D (6 bases). The germline V gene has CDR1 MNHEY and CDR2 SMNVEV (reference sequence). This CDR3 is built from 15 residues. V was cut by 5 bases and J by 0 bases, with 14 bases left in between. The CDR3 protein is CASSPGQMISYEQYF. The CDR3 nucleotides read TGTGCCAGCAGTCCGGGACAAATGATCTCCTACGAGCAGTACTTC.

This clonotype was found a few times. The J gene is TRBJ1-2, the V gene TRBV7-2; TRBD1 matches at 7 bases. In germline, CDR1 is SGHTA, CDR2 FQGNSA. The CDR3 totals 16 residues. Unmatched junction bases numbered 14, after V lost 6 bases and J lost 4 bases. The CDR3 spells CASSLTGTAGGYGYTF. The CDR3 DNA follows: TGTGCCAGCAGTCTGACCGGGACAGCCGGTGGCTATGGCTACACCTTC.

This clonotype was counted ten times or more. The V gene is TRBV27, the J gene TRBJ2-6, with D perhaps TRBD1 (5 bases). CDR1 is MNHEY and CDR2 is SMNVEV in the germline V gene (reference sequence). The CDR3 is 18 residues long. Trimming cost V 2 bases and J 1 base, with 15 bases left between them. CDR3 in DNA: TGTGCCAGCAGTTTAAGGTGGCAGGGTTCATCTGGGGCCAACGTCCTGACTTTC. Amino acids: CASSLRWQGSSGANVLTF.

In its sample, this clonotype was seen many times. The V gene is TRBV4-1, the J gene TRBJ1-3; 7 bases align to TRBD1. Trimming removed 0 bases from V and 7 bases from J; junction bases left unmatched: 3. Germline values: CDR1 MGHRA, CDR2 YSYEKL. The CDR3 runs to 14 residues. Written as DNA, the CDR3 is TGCGCCAGCAGCCAAGATCCGGGACAGAACACCATATATTTT. Translation: CASSQDPGQNTIYF.

The chain uses TRBV7-2 and TRBJ1-4, with D hard to call. In germline, CDR1 is SGHTA, CDR2 FQGNSA. V dropped 2 bases and J dropped 8 bases, with 6 bases sitting between them. This CDR3 region has 12 residues. CDR3 DNA sequence: TGTGCCAGCAGCTTACGGGGAGAAAAACTGTTTTTT. Translating gives CASSLRGEKLFF.

Many counts were recorded for this clonotype. This sequence joins TRBV10-3 and TRBJ1-2; D is ambiguous. Germline V gene lookup returns CDR1 ENHRY and CDR2 SYGVKD. This CDR3 comprises 13 residues. V was pared by 4 bases and J by 2 bases, with 8 bases between. CDR3 loop: CAISVGSNYGYTF. The DNA for the CDR3 is TGTGCCATCAGTGTTGGGAGCAACTATGGCTACACCTTC.

V is TRBV15 and J is TRBJ1-2; 7 bases fit TRBD1. Germline CDR1 is LNHNV and CDR2 is YYDKDF (reference sequence). V was pared by 3 bases and J by 5 bases, with 9 bases of the junction left unmatched. This CDR3 is built from 15 residues. In nucleotides, the CDR3 is TGTGCCACCAGCAGGGACCAGACAGGGAATTATGGCTACACCTTC. It translates to CATSRDQTGNYGYTF.

A remark on this clonotype: Because the CDR3 is missing its conserved closing phenylalanine or tryptophan, this is likely a read error. V and J are TRBV6-1 and TRBJ1-1; 9 bases agree with TRBD1. The CDR3 covers 13 residues. Germline CDR1 reads MNHNS; CDR2 reads SASEGT. This CDR3 is CASSPGQGGEAFL. The CDR3 region has the DNA TGTGCTAGCAGTCCGGGACAGGGAGGAGAAGCTTTCCTT.

This rearrangement joins TRBV20-1 to TRBJ2-2; 7 bases agree with TRBD2. The V gene end was trimmed by 2 bases and the J gene end by 0 bases; junction bases not matched to a gene: 3. In germline, CDR1 is DFQATT, CDR2 SNEGSKA (reference sequence). This CDR3 has 15 amino acids. CDR3 loop: CSARWLAANTGELFF. In DNA, the CDR3 is TGCAGTGCTAGATGGCTAGCGGCGAACACCGGGGAGCTGTTTTTT.

V is TRBV18 and J is TRBJ2-6; 11 nucleotides align to TRBD1. The CDR3 extends over 18 amino acids. V gave up 5 bases and J gave up 4 bases; unmatched junction bases: 10. Germline V gene lookup returns CDR1 KGHSH and CDR2 LQKENI. Written as DNA, the CDR3 is TGTGCCAGCTCAGGACAGGGGGCGTCGTTAGTGGGGGCCAACGTCCTGACTTTC. Translation: CASSGQGASLVGANVLTF.

The rearrangement uses TRBV20-1 and TRBJ1-2; D is unresolved. CDR1 DFQATT and CDR2 SNEGSKA come from the germline V gene (reference sequence). The CDR3 has 15 residues. The V and J ends lost 6 bases and 4 bases respectively, with 21 bases between them. The CDR3 loop is CSAEAYGAGSYGYTF. CDR3 DNA sequence: TGCAGTGCCGAAGCTTATGGCGCGGGGTCCTATGGCTACACCTTC.

Many counts were recorded for this clonotype. This chain joins TRBV2 and TRBJ1-4; D gene ambiguous. Trimming cost V 4 bases and J 10 bases, with 16 bases left between them. The germline CDR1 and CDR2 sequences are SNHLY and FYNNEI. The CDR3 runs 14 residues. In nucleotides, the CDR3 is TGTGCCAGCAGTGTTAAGGGTTCCCTCGGAAAACTGTTTTTT. Its translation: CASSVKGSLGKLFF.

This clonotype was counted once. This sequence joins TRBV5-1 and TRBJ2-5; 7 bases are a match to TRBD2. The germline gives CDR1 SGHRS, CDR2 YFSETQ. There are 16 residues in the CDR3. V shed 3 bases and J 2 bases; nucleotides not matched to a gene: 10. The CDR3 nucleotides read TGCGCCAGCAGCTCCCTGGGACTACCAGGGCAAGAGACCCAGTACTTC. This encodes CASSSLGLPGQETQYF. The variable domain in full, with the rest retrieved from reference TRBV5-1 and TRBJ2-5, is KAGVTQTPRYLIKTRGQQVTLSCSPISGHRSVSWYQQTPGQGLQFLFEYFSETQRNKGNFPGRFSGRQFSNSRSEMNVSTLELGDSALYLCASSSLGLPGQETQYFGPGTRLLVL.

This clonotype was detected ten times or more. Possible read error: a much larger clone is one base away. The rearrangement links TRBV12-3 or TRBV12-4 to TRBJ1-4; D is unclear. This CDR3 comprises 11 residues. The germline V and J ends were trimmed by 4 bases and 8 bases, with 5 bases remaining between them. The CDR3 loop reads CASSSQEKLFF. The CDR3 coding sequence is TGTGCCAGCAGTTCCCAGGAAAAACTGTTTTTT.

As regards this clonotype: At one end, the junction sequence differs from germline, possibly due to a read error. This chain links TRBV7-8 with TRBJ1-5; 10 nucleotides agree with TRBD1. The CDR3 extends over 19 amino acids. Per germline, CDR1 SGHVS and CDR2 FQNEAQ. The DNA for the CDR3 is TGTGCCAGCGGCCTAGGACAGGGGGGGGGGTTTTATAGCAATCAGCCCCAACATTTT. Amino acid sequence: CASGLGQGGGFYSNQPQHF.

The table lists this clonotype with a few counts. The chain combines TRBV15 with TRBJ1-1; D is unresolved. Trimming removed 3 bases at V and 5 bases at J, with 13 bases between. CDR1 is LNHNV, CDR2 YYDKDF, per germline (reference sequence). The length of the CDR3 is 14 residues. CDR3 in DNA: TGTGCCACCAGCAGCCCATCCAGCGAGACTGAAGCTTTCTTT. Translation gives CATSSPSSETEAFF.

This rearrangement joins TRBV24-1 to TRBJ2-6, with D possibly TRBD1 on 6 matching bases. The CDR3 is 16 residues long. Trimming left V 4 bases short and J 4 bases short, with 13 bases between. Germline CDR1 is KGHDR and CDR2 is SFDVKD. The chain's CDR3 is CATSDPTGPGANVLTF. The CDR3, as DNA: TGTGCCACCAGTGACCCAACAGGGCCCGGGGCCAACGTCCTGACTTTC.

Written as DNA, the CDR3 is TGCAGCGTAAGGCAGGGGAGCGGCTCAGAGACCCAGTACTTC. It translates to CSVRQGSGSETQYF. This chain links TRBV29-1 with TRBJ2-5; maybe TRBD1 (6 bases). Germline CDR1 is SQVTM and CDR2 is ANQGSEA. Trimming removed 6 bases from V and 4 bases from J, with 18 bases in between. CDR3 length: 14 residues.

With respect to this clonotype: A read error may be the cause here, since a much bigger clone is one base away. The chain recombines TRBV27 with TRBJ1-4, with D possibly TRBD1 on 5 matching bases. The CDR3 runs 14 residues. Germline-derived CDR1 and CDR2 are MNHEY and SMNVEV (reference sequence). DNA of the CDR3: TGTGCCAGCGGTACCGGGACGACCGGTGAAATACTGTTTTTT. Protein: CASGTGTTGEILFF.

This clonotype was counted a few times. V gene TRBV10-3 combines with J gene TRBJ1-1, with no clear D. V lost 2 bases, J lost 7 bases, and 5 bases lay in between. The CDR3 has 11 residues. CDR1 ENHRY and CDR2 SYGVKD come from the germline V gene. CDR3 DNA sequence: TGTGCCATCAGTGAGCGCGGTGAAGCTTTCTTT. This sequence encodes CAISERGEAFF.

The V and J genes are TRBV9 and TRBJ2-7, with TRBD1 matching over 10 bases. V dropped 0 bases and J dropped 4; count of bases not matched to a gene: 7. This CDR3 has 16 residues. Germline V gene data show CDR1 as SGDLS and CDR2 as YYNGEE. CDR3 DNA: TGTGCCAGCAGCGTAGAATCGGGACAGGGGATATACGAGCAGTACTTC. Amino acids: CASSVESGQGIYEQYF.

This clonotype was seen once. The rearrangement uses TRBV10-3 and TRBJ2-7, with 7 bases lining up with TRBD1. The CDR3 length is 14 residues. The germline V gene has CDR1 ENHRY and CDR2 SYGVKD. J was trimmed by 5 bases and V by 7 bases; bases with no gene match: 11. Here the CDR3 DNA reads TGTGCCATCAATCCGGGACAGCTAAGAGACGAGCAGTACTTC. This encodes CAINPGQLRDEQYF.

This clonotype appeared many times. The genes are TRBV18 and TRBJ1-2, with 8 positions matching TRBD1. Germline V lookup: CDR1 KGHSH, CDR2 LQKENI. V trimming: 6 bases; J trimming: 3 bases; junction bases outside the gene matches: 6. The CDR3 contains 14 residues. CDR3 in amino acids: CASSQDRDDYGYTF. The CDR3 DNA reads TGTGCCAGCTCCCAGGACAGGGATGACTATGGCTACACCTTC.

Ten or more counts support this clonotype. One end of the junction fails to match germline, which may point to a read error. V gene TRBV7-2 combines with J gene TRBJ2-5; 7 bases are a match to TRBD2. Germline values: CDR1 SGHTA, CDR2 FQGNSA. The CDR3 runs to 20 residues. This CDR3 reads CASSQDRRPDPRLARETQYF. CDR3 in DNA: TGCGCCAGCAGCCAAGATCGGAGGCCCGACCCGCGACTAGCCAGAGAGACCCAGTACTTC.

The chain links TRBV7-2 to TRBJ2-5; 9 bases align to TRBD2. The CDR3 totals 15 residues. Trimming cost V 3 bases and J 5 bases; bases outside gene matches: 7. CDR1 and CDR2 from the germline V gene are SGHTA and FQGNSA. Written as DNA, the CDR3 is TGTGCCAGCAGCTTCGGAGGGACTAGCATGGAGACCCAGTACTTC. Translation gives CASSFGGTSMETQYF.

A word on this clonotype: This likely comes from a read error, as the CDR3 has no conserved phenylalanine or tryptophan at its end. The chain has TRBV20-1 and TRBJ2-5, with D uncertain. The CDR3 has 17 amino acids. The V end lost 4 bases, the J end lost 4 bases, and 25 bases lay between the germline ends. Germline CDR1 is DFQATT and CDR2 is SNEGSKA (reference sequence). The CDR3 here is CSAKKSLVRTVRETQYL. In nucleotides, the CDR3 is TGCAGTGCTAAGAAATCCCTTGTCCGGACGGTCAGAGAGACCCAGTACCTC.

This chain links TRBV2 with TRBJ2-5, with TRBD2 matching over 7 bases. V lost 5 bases, J lost 4 bases, and 10 bases stayed unmatched. The CDR3 spans 15 residues. CDR1 and CDR2 from the germline V gene are SNHLY and FYNNEI. The CDR3 here is CASSLLGGSAETQYF. The CDR3 nucleotides are TGTGCCAGCAGTCTTCTCGGCGGGAGTGCAGAGACCCAGTACTTC.